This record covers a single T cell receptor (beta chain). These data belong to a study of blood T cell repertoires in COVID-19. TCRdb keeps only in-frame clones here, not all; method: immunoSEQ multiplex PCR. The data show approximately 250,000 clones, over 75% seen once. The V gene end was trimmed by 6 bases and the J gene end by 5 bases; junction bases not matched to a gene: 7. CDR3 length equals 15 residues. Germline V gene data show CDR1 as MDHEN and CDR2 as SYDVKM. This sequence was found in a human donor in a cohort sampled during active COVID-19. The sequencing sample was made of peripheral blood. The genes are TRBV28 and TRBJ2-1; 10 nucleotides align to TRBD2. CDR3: CASSNLLAGNNEQFF. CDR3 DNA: TGTGCCAGCAGCAACCTACTAGCGGGGAACAATGAGCAGTTCTTC.